Following are 4 T cell receptor beta chains from one sample sequenced in a study of CD8+CD57+ T cells in acquired aplastic anemia. An expansion of CD8+CD57+ cells by flow cytometry had been shown in patients chosen for sequencing. TCR beta VDJ and CDR3 were profiled, and genomic DNA was the template. TCRdb itself ran the reads through MiXCR, one entry per CDR3 protein. The table has about 200,000 distinct CDR3 sequences, over 55% seen once. Material for sequencing was sorted CD4+, CD8+, or CD8+CD57+ T cells (not recorded which) from PBMCs. Source of these receptors: a human donor with aplastic anemia.

This rearrangement joins TRBV5-1 to TRBJ2-2; D unresolved. The CDR3 has 12 amino acids. Germline V gene data show CDR1 as SGHRS and CDR2 as YFSETQ. Trimming removed 6 bases from V and 4 bases from J, with 7 bases in between. The CDR3 region has the DNA TGCGCCAGCATGGTGGGCACCGGGGAGCTGTTTTTT. This gives the protein CASMVGTGELFF.

This rearrangement joins TRBV7-2 to TRBJ2-7, with 7 bases fitting TRBD2. Germline V gives CDR1 SGHTA, CDR2 FQGNSA. With 1 base clipped from V and 5 bases from J, the junction kept 5 bases outside the gene matches. This CDR3 has 14 amino acids. The CDR3 DNA reads TGTGCCAGCAGCTTAGTCGTCCGGGGGGACGAGCAGTACTTC. Translating gives CASSLVVRGDEQYF.

This clonotype was detected many times. This chain connects TRBV9 to TRBJ2-7, with a possible D match to TRBD1 (5 bases). Trimming took 0 bases from V and 6 from J, leaving 10 bases between them. The CDR3 loop spans 13 amino acids. Germline values: CDR1 SGDLS, CDR2 YYNGEE. For the CDR3, the DNA is TGTGCCAGCAGCGTAGCCAGTGACAGCGAGCAGTACTTC. Protein product: CASSVASDSEQYF.

V and J are TRBV11-3 and TRBJ1-1, with D maybe TRBD1 (5 bases). Trimming left V 5 bases short and J 3 bases short, with 16 bases between. Germline assignment: CDR1 SGHNT and CDR2 YENEEA. This CDR3 has 15 amino acids. CDR3 amino acids: CASSLREGLDTEAFF. CDR3 sequence (DNA): TGTGCCAGCAGCCTCCGGGAGGGGCTAGACACTGAAGCTTTCTTT.